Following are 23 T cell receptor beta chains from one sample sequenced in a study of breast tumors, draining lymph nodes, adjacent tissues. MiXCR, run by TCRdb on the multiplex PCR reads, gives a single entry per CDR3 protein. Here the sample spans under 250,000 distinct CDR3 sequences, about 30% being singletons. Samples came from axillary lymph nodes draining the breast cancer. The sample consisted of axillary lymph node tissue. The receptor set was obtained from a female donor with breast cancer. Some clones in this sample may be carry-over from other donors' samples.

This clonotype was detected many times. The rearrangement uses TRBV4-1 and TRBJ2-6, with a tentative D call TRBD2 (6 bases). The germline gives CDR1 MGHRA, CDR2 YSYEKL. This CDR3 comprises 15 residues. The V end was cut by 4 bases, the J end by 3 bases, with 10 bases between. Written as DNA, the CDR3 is TGCGCCAGCAGCCCCGGGGGTTATGGGGCCAACGTCCTGACTTTC. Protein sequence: CASSPGGYGANVLTF.

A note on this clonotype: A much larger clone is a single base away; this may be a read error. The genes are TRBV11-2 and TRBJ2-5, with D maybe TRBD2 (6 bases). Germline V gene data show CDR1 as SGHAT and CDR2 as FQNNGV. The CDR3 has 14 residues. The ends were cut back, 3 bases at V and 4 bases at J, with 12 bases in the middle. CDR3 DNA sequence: TGTGCCAGCAGCTTCTTGAGGGAGGCAGAGACCCAGTACTTC. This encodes CASSFLREAETQYF.

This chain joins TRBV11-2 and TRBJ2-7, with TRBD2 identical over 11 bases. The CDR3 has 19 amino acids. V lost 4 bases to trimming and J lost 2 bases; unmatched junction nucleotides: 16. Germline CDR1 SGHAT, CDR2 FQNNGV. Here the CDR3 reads CASSSLRTAPGLAAYEQYF. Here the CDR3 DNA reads TGTGCCAGCAGCTCCTTGAGGACAGCGCCGGGACTAGCGGCCTACGAGCAGTACTTC.

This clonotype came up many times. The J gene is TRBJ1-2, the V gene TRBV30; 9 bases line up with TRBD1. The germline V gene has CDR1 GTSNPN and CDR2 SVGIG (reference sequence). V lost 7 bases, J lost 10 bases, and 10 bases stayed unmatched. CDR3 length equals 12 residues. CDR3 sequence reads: CASKFGQGIYTF. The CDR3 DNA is TGTGCCTCAAAATTCGGACAGGGGATCTACACCTTC. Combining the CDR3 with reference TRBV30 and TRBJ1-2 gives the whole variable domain SQTIHQWPATLVQPVGSPLSLECTVEGTSNPNLYWYRQAAGRGLQLLFYSVGIGQISSEVPQNLSASRPQDRQFILSSKKLLLSDSGFYLCASKFGQGIYTFGSGTRLTVV.

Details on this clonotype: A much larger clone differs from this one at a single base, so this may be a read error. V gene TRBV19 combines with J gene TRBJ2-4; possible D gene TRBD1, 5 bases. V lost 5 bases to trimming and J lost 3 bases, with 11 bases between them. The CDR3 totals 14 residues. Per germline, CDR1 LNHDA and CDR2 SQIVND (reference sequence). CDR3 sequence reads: CASSGRASKNIQYF. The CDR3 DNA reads TGTGCCAGTAGTGGCAGGGCTAGCAAAAACATTCAGTACTTC.

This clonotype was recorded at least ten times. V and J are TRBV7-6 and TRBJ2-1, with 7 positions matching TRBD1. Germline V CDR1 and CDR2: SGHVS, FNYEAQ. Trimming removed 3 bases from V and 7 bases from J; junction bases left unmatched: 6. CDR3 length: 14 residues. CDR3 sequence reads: CASSLRGQSNEQFF. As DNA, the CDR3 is TGTGCCAGCAGCTTGAGGGGACAGAGTAATGAGCAGTTCTTC.

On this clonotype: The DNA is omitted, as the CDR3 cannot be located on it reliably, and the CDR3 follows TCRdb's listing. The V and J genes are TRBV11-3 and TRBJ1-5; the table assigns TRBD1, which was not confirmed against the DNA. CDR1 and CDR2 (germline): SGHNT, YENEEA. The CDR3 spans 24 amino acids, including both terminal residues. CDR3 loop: CASSLGGVGHFSLRAVLRAGHQHF.

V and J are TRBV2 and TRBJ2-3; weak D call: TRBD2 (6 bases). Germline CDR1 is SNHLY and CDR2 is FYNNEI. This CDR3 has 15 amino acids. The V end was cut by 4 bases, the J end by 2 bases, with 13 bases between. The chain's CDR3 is CASSGEGGTTDTQYF. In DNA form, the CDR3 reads TGTGCCAGCAGTGGAGAGGGAGGAACCACAGATACGCAGTATTTT.

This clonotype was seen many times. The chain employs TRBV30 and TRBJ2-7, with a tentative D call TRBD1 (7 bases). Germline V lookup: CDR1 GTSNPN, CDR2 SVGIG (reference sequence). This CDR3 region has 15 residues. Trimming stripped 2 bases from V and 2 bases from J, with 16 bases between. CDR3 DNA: TGTGCCTGGAGTAGGCGGGGACAGTGGGCCTACGAGCAGTACTTC. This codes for CAWSRRGQWAYEQYF.

The CDR3, as DNA: TGCGCCAGCAGCAAGGGGCACAGGGATAGGTTCACAGATACGCAGTATTTT. Translated: CASSKGHRDRFTDTQYF. This rearrangement joins TRBV5-1 to TRBJ2-3; perhaps TRBD1 as D (6 bases). The CDR3 runs 17 residues. The V gene lost 4 bases and the J gene lost 2 bases, with 20 bases spanning the gap. The germline V gene encodes CDR1 SGHRS and CDR2 YFSETQ.

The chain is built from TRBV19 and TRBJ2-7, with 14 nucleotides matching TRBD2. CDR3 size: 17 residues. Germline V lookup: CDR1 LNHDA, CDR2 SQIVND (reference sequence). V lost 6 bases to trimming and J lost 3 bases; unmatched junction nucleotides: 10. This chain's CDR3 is CASSHGTSGGRGYEQYF. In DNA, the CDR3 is TGTGCCAGTAGCCATGGGACTAGCGGGGGTCGGGGCTACGAGCAGTACTTC. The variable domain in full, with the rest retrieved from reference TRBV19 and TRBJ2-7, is DGGITQSPKYLFRKEGQNVTLSCEQNLNHDAMYWYRQDPGQGLRLIYYSQIVNDFQKGDIAEGYSVSREKKESFPLTVTSAQKNPTAFYLCASSHGTSGGRGYEQYFGPGTRLTVT.

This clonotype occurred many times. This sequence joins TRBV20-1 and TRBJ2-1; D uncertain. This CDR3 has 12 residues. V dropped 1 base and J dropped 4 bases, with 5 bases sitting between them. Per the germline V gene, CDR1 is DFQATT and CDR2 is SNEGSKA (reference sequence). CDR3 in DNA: TGCAGTGCTAGAGTACTTTACAATGAGCAGTTCTTC. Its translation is CSARVLYNEQFF.

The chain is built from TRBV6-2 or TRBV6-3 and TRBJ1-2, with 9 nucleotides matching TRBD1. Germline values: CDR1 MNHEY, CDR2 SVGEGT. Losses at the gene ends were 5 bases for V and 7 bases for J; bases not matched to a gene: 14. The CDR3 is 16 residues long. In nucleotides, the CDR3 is TGTGCCAGCAGTCCGCGCCCTTCGGGACAGGGCTTTGGCTACACCTTC. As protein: CASSPRPSGQGFGYTF.

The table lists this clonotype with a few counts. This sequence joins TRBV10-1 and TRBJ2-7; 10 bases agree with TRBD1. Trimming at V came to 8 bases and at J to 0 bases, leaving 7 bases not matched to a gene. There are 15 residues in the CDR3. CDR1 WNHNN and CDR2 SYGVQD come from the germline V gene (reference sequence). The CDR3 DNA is TGCGCCAGCCCCAGGACAGGGGGACTCTCCTACGAGCAGTACTTC. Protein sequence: CASPRTGGLSYEQYF.

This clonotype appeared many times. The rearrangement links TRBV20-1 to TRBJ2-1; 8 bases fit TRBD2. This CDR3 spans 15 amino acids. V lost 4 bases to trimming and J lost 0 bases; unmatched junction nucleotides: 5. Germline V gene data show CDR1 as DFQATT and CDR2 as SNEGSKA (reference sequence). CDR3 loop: CSAKVREGSYNEQFF. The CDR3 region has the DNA TGCAGTGCTAAAGTTCGGGAGGGCTCCTACAATGAGCAGTTCTTC.

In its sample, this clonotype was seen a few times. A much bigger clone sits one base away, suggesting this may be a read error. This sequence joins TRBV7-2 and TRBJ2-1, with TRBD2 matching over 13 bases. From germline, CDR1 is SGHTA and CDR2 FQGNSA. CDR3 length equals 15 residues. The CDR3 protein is CASSPLAGGPDEQLF. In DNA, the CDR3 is TGTGCCAGCAGCCCACTAGCGGGAGGGCCAGATGAGCAGCTCTTC.

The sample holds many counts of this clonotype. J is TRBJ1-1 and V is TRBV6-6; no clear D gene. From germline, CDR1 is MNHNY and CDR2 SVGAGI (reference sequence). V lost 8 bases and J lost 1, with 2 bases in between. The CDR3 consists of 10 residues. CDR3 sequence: CASQNTEAFF. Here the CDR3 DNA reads TGTGCCAGCCAGAACACTGAAGCTTTCTTT.

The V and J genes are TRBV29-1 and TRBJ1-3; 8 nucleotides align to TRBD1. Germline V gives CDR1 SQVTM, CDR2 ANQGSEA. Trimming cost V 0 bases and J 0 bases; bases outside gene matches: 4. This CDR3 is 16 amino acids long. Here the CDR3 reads CSVEDGTGGSGNTIYF. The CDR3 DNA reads TGCAGCGTTGAAGATGGTACAGGGGGCTCTGGAAACACCATATATTTT.

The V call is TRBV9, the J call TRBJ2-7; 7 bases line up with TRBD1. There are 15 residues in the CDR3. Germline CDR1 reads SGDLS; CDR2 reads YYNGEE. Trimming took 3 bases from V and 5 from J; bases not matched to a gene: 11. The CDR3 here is CASSGWKGANHEQYF. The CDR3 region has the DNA TGTGCCAGCAGCGGTTGGAAGGGGGCAAACCACGAGCAGTACTTC. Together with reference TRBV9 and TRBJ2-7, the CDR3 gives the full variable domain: DSGVTQTPKHLITATGQRVTLRCSPRSGDLSVYWYQQSLDQGLQFLIQYYNGEERAKGNILERFSAQQFPDLHSELNLSSLELGDSALYFCASSGWKGANHEQYFGPGTRLTVT.

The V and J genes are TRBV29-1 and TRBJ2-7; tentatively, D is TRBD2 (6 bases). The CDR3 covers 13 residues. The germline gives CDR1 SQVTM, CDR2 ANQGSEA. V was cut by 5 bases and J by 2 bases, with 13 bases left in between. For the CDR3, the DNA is TGCAGCGTTACCGGGACTCTCCCCTACGAGCAGTACTTC. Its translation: CSVTGTLPYEQYF.

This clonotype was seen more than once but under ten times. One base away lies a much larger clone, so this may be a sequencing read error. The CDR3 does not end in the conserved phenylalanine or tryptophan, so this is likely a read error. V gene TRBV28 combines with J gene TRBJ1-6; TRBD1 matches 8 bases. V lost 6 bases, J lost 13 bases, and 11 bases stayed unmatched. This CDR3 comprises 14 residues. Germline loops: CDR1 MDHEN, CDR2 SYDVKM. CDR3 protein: CASRSTGDSLPLHY. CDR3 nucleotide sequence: TGTGCCAGCAGATCGACAGGGGATTCCCTTCCCCTCCACTAT.

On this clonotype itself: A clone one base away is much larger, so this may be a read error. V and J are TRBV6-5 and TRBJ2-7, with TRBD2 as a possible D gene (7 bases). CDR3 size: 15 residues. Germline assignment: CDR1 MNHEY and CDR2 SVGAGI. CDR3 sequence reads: CVSSHPGGPPYEQYF. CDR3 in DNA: TGTGTCAGCAGTCACCCCGGGGGGCCGCCCTACGAGCAGTACTTC.

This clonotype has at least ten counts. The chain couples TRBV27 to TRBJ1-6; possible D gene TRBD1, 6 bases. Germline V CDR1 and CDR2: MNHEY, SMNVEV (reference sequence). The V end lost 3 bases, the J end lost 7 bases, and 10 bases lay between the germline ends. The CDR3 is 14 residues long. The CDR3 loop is CASSLWDINSPLHF. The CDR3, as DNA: TGTGCCAGCAGTTTGTGGGACATCAATTCACCCCTCCACTTT.